Below, one T cell receptor (beta chain) is given with its context. Via MiXCR, TCRdb re-called the 5' RACE reads, giving one row per CDR3 protein. The sample records 350,000 to 500,000 distinct CDR3 sequences, less than 25% being singletons. These data come from a study of T-cell memory formation after mild COVID-19. The specimen was PBMCs or a T cell subset sorted from them (not recorded which). The receptor was isolated from an adult woman who had mild COVID-19 (a few samples of this study predate the infection). Cell type and time point are not known.

The CDR3 DNA reads as TGTGCCAGCAGGGCGCTAGCGGAGGGGGATACGCAGTATTTT. It specifies CASRALAEGDTQYF. The rearrangement uses TRBV6-2 or TRBV6-3 and TRBJ2-3; 7 bases agree with TRBD2. Per the germline V gene, CDR1 is MNHEY and CDR2 is SVGEGT. The CDR3 runs to 14 residues. V dropped 6 bases and J dropped 6; count of bases not matched to a gene: 9.